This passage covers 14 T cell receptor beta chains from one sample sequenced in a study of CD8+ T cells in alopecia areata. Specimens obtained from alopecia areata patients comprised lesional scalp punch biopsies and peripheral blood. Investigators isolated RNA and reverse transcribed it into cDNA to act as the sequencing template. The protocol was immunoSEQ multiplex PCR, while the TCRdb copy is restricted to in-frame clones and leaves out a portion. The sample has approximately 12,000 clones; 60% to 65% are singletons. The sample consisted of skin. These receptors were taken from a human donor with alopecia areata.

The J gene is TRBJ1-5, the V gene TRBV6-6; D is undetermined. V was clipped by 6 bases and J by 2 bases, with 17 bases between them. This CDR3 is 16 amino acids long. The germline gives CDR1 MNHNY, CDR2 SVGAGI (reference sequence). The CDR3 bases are TGTGCCAGCAGACCCCGGGCCCCCGCGGGCAATCAGCCCCAGCATTTT. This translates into CASRPRAPAGNQPQHF.

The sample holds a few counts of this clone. The CDR3: CASRQSGSGPDTQYF. CDR3 in DNA: TGCGCCAGCAGACAGAGCGGGAGTGGGCCAGATACGCAGTATTTT. The chain couples TRBV5-1 to TRBJ2-3; 8 bases fit TRBD2. The V gene end was trimmed by 5 bases and the J gene end by 4 bases; junction bases not matched to a gene: 9. The CDR3 is 15 amino acids. Per germline, CDR1 SGHRS and CDR2 YFSETQ.

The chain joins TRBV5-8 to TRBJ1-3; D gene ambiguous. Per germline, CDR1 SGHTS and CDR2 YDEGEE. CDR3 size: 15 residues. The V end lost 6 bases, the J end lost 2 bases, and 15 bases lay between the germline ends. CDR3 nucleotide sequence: TGTGCCAGCACCGTAGAAGGGCAGCCTGGAAACACCATATATTTT. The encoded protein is CASTVEGQPGNTIYF.

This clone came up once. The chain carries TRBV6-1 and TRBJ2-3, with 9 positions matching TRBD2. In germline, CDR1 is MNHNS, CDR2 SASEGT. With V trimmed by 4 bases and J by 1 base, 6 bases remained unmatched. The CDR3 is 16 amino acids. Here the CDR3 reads CASSAHLAGGTDTQYF. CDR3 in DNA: TGTGCCAGCAGTGCCCATTTAGCGGGGGGCACAGATACGCAGTATTTT.

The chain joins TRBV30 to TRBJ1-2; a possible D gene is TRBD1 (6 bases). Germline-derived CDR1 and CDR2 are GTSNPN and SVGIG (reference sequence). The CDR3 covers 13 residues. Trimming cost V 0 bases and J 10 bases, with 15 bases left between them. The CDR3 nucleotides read TGTGCCTGGAGTGTACTTCTGGACAGTTACTACACCTTC. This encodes CAWSVLLDSYYTF.

The CDR3 protein is CASSPVLTGDGEQFF. In DNA, the CDR3 is TGTGCCAGCTCACCAGTCCTGACAGGGGATGGTGAGCAGTTCTTC. This rearrangement joins TRBV18 to TRBJ2-1; 8 positions agree with TRBD1. This CDR3 is 15 amino acids long. The J segment lost 9 bases and the V segment lost 2 bases, leaving 9 bases of the junction unmatched. Per the germline V gene, CDR1 is KGHSH and CDR2 is LQKENI. Based on the CDR3 plus reference TRBV18 and TRBJ2-1, the full variable domain is NAGVMQNPRHLVRRRGQEARLRCSPMKGHSHVYWYRQLPEEGLKFMVYLQKENIIDESGMPKERFSAEFPKEGPSILRIQQVVRGDSAAYFCASSPVLTGDGEQFFGPGTRLTVL.

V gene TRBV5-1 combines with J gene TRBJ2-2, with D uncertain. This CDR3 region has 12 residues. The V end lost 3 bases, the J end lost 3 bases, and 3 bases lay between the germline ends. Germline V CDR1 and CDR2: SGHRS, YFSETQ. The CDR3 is CASSSYTGELFF. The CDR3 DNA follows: TGCGCCAGCAGCTCTTACACCGGGGAGCTGTTTTTT.

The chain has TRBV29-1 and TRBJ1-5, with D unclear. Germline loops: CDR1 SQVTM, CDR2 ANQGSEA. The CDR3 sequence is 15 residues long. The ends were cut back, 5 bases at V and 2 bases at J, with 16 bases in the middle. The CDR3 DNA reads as TGCAGCGTTTCAGACGGGATTCTGGGCAATCAGCCCCAGCATTTT. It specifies CSVSDGILGNQPQHF.

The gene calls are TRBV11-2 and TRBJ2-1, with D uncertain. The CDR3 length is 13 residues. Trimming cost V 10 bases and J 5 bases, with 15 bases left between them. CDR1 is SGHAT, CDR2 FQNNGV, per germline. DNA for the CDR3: TGTGCCACCGCGGACCCAAGCAACAATGAGCAGTTCTTC. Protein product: CATADPSNNEQFF.

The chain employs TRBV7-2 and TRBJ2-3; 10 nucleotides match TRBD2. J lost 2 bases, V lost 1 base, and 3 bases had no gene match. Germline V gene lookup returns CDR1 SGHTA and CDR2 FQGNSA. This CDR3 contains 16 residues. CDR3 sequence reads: CASSLDGTSVTDTQYF. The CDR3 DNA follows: TGTGCCAGCAGCTTAGATGGGACTAGCGTCACAGATACGCAGTATTTT.

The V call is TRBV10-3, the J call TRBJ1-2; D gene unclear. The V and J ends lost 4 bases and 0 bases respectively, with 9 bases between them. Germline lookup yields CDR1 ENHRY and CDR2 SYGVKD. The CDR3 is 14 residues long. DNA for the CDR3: TGTGCCATCAGTGGGAGCTCAGCTAACTATGGCTACACCTTC. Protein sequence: CAISGSSANYGYTF.

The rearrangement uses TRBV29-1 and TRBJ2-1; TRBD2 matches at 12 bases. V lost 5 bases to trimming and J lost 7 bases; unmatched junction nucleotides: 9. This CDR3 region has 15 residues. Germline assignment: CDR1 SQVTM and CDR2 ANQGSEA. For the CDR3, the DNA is TGCAGCGTTTCTAGACTAGCGGGAGTGGATAATGAGCAGTTCTTC. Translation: CSVSRLAGVDNEQFF.

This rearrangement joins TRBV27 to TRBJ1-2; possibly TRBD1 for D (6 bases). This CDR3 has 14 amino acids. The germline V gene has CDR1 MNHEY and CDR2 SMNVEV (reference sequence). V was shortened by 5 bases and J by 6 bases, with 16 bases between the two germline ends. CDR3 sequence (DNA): TGTGCCAGCAGTCCCCACAGGGATTCAGATGGCTACACCTTC. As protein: CASSPHRDSDGYTF.

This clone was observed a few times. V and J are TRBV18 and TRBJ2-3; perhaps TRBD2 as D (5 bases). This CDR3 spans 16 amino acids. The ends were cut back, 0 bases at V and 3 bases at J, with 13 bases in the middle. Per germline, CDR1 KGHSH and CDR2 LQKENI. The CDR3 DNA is TGTGCCAGCTCACCACCACAGAGGGTTCTGACAGATACGCAGTATTTT. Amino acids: CASSPPQRVLTDTQYF.